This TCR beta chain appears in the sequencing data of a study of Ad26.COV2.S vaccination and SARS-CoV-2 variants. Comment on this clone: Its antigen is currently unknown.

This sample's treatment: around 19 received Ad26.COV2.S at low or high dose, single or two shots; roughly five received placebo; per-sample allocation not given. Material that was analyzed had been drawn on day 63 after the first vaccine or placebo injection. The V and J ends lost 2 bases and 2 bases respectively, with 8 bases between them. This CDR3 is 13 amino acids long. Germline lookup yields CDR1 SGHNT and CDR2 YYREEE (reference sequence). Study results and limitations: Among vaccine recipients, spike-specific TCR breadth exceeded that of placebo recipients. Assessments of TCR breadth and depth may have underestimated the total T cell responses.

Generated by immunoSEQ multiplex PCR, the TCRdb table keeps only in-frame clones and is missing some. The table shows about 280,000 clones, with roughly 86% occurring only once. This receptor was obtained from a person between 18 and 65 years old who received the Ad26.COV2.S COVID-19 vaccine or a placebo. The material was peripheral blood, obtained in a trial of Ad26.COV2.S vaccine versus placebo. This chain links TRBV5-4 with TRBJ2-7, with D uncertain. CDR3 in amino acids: CASSLWGTYEQYF. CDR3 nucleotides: TGTGCCAGCAGCTTATGGGGAACCTACGAGCAGTACTTC. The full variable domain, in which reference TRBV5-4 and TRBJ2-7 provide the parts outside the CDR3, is ETGVTQSPTHLIKTRGQQVTLRCSSQSGHNTVSWYQQALGQGPQFIFQYYREEENGRGNFPPRFSGLQFPNYSSELNVNALELDDSALYLCASSLWGTYEQYFGPGTRLTVT.